Listed here are 19 T cell receptor beta chains from one sample, sequenced in a study of cytomegalovirus exposure and HLA in healthy donors. Primers included in the PCR were 60 Vbeta and 13 Jbeta primers. Sequencing used immunoSEQ multiplex PCR; TCRdb keeps in-frame clones, though not all of them. Of about 80,000 clones in the sample, over 75% were seen once. The sequencing sample was made of PBMCs. The receptors stem from a human donor in good health.

CDR3 region: CASSVGTGISYEQYF. As DNA, the CDR3 is TGTGCCAGCAGCGTCGGGACAGGGATTTCCTACGAGCAGTACTTC. The rearrangement links TRBV9 to TRBJ2-7, with 9 bases aligning to TRBD1. The germline CDR1 and CDR2 sequences are SGDLS and YYNGEE. CDR3 length equals 15 residues. The J segment lost 1 base and the V segment lost 2 bases, leaving 4 bases of the junction unmatched.

The rearrangement links TRBV4-3 to TRBJ2-3; TRBD2 matches 7 bases. CDR1 is LGHNA, CDR2 YSLEER, per germline. V lost 1 base, J lost 1 base, and 5 bases stayed unmatched. This CDR3 comprises 16 residues. CDR3 sequence (DNA): TGCGCCAGCAGCCAAGTGCACAGCGGGGGCACAGATACGCAGTATTTT. Translating it yields CASSQVHSGGTDTQYF.

This clone turned up a few times. The chain joins TRBV6-5 to TRBJ1-1; D gene ambiguous. The CDR3 has 13 residues. CDR1 MNHEY and CDR2 SVGAGI come from the germline V gene. V dropped 5 bases and J dropped 1 base, with 8 bases sitting between them. The CDR3 loop reads CASSRVPNTEAFF. The CDR3 bases are TGTGCCAGCAGTCGAGTTCCGAACACTGAAGCTTTCTTT.

This sequence joins TRBV5-1 and TRBJ1-1; D may be TRBD1 (5 bases). V dropped 4 bases and J dropped 4 bases, with 17 bases sitting between them. The length of the CDR3 is 15 residues. Germline lookup yields CDR1 SGHRS and CDR2 YFSETQ. The CDR3 protein is CASSVGHETGTEAFF. The CDR3 nucleotides are TGCGCCAGCAGCGTAGGACACGAAACGGGCACTGAAGCTTTCTTT.

V gene TRBV6-5 combines with J gene TRBJ2-7, with D possibly TRBD1 on 6 matching bases. V was cut by 8 bases and J by 2 bases, with 16 bases left in between. This CDR3 contains 14 residues. Germline assignment: CDR1 MNHEY and CDR2 SVGAGI. The CDR3 protein is CASWGGQKTYEQYF. The CDR3 DNA sequence: TGTGCCAGCTGGGGCGGACAGAAAACCTACGAGCAGTACTTC.

This clone has more than one count but fewer than ten. The V and J genes are TRBV6-6 and TRBJ2-1; D uncertain. This CDR3 has 15 residues. Germline loops: CDR1 MNHNY, CDR2 SVGAGI (reference sequence). V lost 2 bases to trimming and J lost 0 bases, with 8 bases between them. CDR3: CASSYHPSSYNEQFF. CDR3 DNA: TGTGCCAGCAGTTACCACCCGAGCTCCTACAATGAGCAGTTCTTC.

In DNA form, the CDR3 reads TGTGCCAGCAGTGACGGAGGCAGGGGAAGTGAGCAGTACTTC. It codes for CASSDGGRGSEQYF. This chain connects TRBV6-4 to TRBJ2-7; the D gene is possibly TRBD1 (6 bases). This CDR3 spans 14 amino acids. Germline CDR1 is MRHNA and CDR2 is SNTAGT. Trimming took off 2 bases at V and 7 bases at J, with 15 bases between the two ends.

This chain uses TRBV29-1 with TRBJ2-1; the D gene is possibly TRBD2 (7 bases). Trimming stripped 3 bases from V and 2 bases from J, with 8 bases between. The CDR3 runs to 13 residues. CDR1 SQVTM and CDR2 ANQGSEA come from the germline V gene. CDR3 nucleotides: TGCAGCGTTGACGGGGGGCCCTACAATGAGCAGTTCTTC. Protein sequence: CSVDGGPYNEQFF.

This clone has a handful of counts. This chain uses TRBV29-1 with TRBJ2-4; TRBD2 matches 8 bases. The CDR3 runs 13 residues. Per germline, CDR1 SQVTM and CDR2 ANQGSEA. V was pared by 5 bases and J by 5 bases, with 5 bases of the junction left unmatched. CDR3 DNA sequence: TGCAGCGTTATAGGACTAGCAGAAAACATTCAGTACTTC. Amino acids: CSVIGLAENIQYF.

This chain joins TRBV25-1 and TRBJ2-3; D not resolved. The CDR3 has 14 amino acids. V was clipped by 10 bases and J by 0 bases, with 14 bases between them. Germline lookup yields CDR1 MGHDK and CDR2 SYGVNS. The CDR3 DNA is TGTGCCACCCAACCCCTCGGGAGCACAGATACGCAGTATTTT. It codes for CATQPLGSTDTQYF.

The V call is TRBV7-8, the J call TRBJ1-5; 8 bases match TRBD1. Per the germline V gene, CDR1 is SGHVS and CDR2 is FQNEAQ. The CDR3 consists of 18 residues. After removal of 1 base from V and 4 bases from J, the junction contained 12 bases not matched to a gene. The CDR3 here is CASSLDAGGSLWNQPQHF. CDR3 DNA sequence: TGTGCCAGCAGCTTAGATGCAGGGGGCAGTTTATGGAATCAGCCCCAGCATTTT.

The chain links TRBV2 to TRBJ2-3, with 15 bases aligning to TRBD2. This CDR3 has 15 amino acids. Germline CDR1 is SNHLY and CDR2 is FYNNEI. With V trimmed by 6 bases and J by 6 bases, 4 bases remained unmatched. The CDR3 region is CASRGTSGGLDTQYF. CDR3 coding DNA: TGTGCCAGCAGGGGGACTAGCGGGGGGTTGGATACGCAGTATTTT.

This clone was observed a handful of times. The rearrangement joins TRBV5-1 to TRBJ2-7; 10 nucleotides match TRBD1. The CDR3 has 15 residues. The germline V gene has CDR1 SGHRS and CDR2 YFSETQ. J gave up 4 bases and V 3 bases, and 7 bases lay outside the gene matches. CDR3 residues: CASSSPGTGEYEQYF. CDR3 coding DNA: TGCGCCAGCAGCTCCCCCGGGACAGGGGAATACGAGCAGTACTTC.

This clone was observed a single time. The rearrangement links TRBV7-2 to TRBJ2-1; perhaps TRBD1 as D (6 bases). The CDR3 runs 15 residues. The V end was cut by 3 bases, the J end by 10 bases, with 19 bases between. Germline V gene data show CDR1 as SGHTA and CDR2 as FQGNSA. The CDR3 bases are TGTGCCAGCAGCTTCGGGACACTACGAGTTGAGGAGCAGTTCTTC. Amino acid sequence: CASSFGTLRVEEQFF.

This clone occurred a few times. The chain joins TRBV2 to TRBJ2-1; 9 nucleotides match TRBD2. There are 14 residues in the CDR3. Germline V gives CDR1 SNHLY, CDR2 FYNNEI. Unmatched junction bases numbered 12, after V lost 3 bases and J lost 15 bases. CDR3 coding DNA: TGTGCCAGCAGTGAGGGAGCGGGGGGTCAACGGTGGTTCTTC. Translation gives CASSEGAGGQRWFF.

The CDR3 sequence is CASSQEFAGVPYEQYF. The CDR3 DNA follows: TGCGCCAGCAGCCAAGAGTTCGCGGGGGTTCCCTACGAGCAGTACTTC. V usage is TRBV4-1 and J usage is TRBJ2-7; 7 nucleotides agree with TRBD2. Germline V gene lookup returns CDR1 MGHRA and CDR2 YSYEKL. V shed 0 bases and J 2 bases; nucleotides not matched to a gene: 7. This CDR3 comprises 16 residues.

CDR3 protein: CASSNGDRGHHQPQHF. The CDR3 nucleotides are TGTGCCAGCAGCAATGGGGACAGGGGGCACCATCAGCCCCAGCATTTT. The chain carries TRBV21-1 and TRBJ1-5; the D call of TRBD1 is as the table states it, not checked on the DNA. TRBV21-1 corresponds to a pseudogene. The CDR3 is made up of 16 amino acids.

The chain joins TRBV9 to TRBJ2-3, with TRBD2 matching over 8 bases. The V gene's germline CDR1 is SGDLS and CDR2 YYNGEE. The CDR3 contains 14 residues. The ends lost 3 bases at V and 1 base at J; junction bases unmatched: 1. The CDR3 here is CASSAGGGTDTQYF. For the CDR3, the DNA is TGTGCCAGCAGCGCGGGGGGGGGCACAGATACGCAGTATTTT.

The J gene is TRBJ1-4, the V gene TRBV27, with D perhaps TRBD1 (5 bases). Trimming took 3 bases from V and 3 from J, leaving 11 bases between them. This CDR3 comprises 15 residues. The germline gives CDR1 MNHEY, CDR2 SMNVEV (reference sequence). The CDR3 DNA sequence: TGTGCCAGCAGTTTTTCGACAGCTCCTAATGAAAAACTGTTTTTT. Its protein is CASSFSTAPNEKLFF.